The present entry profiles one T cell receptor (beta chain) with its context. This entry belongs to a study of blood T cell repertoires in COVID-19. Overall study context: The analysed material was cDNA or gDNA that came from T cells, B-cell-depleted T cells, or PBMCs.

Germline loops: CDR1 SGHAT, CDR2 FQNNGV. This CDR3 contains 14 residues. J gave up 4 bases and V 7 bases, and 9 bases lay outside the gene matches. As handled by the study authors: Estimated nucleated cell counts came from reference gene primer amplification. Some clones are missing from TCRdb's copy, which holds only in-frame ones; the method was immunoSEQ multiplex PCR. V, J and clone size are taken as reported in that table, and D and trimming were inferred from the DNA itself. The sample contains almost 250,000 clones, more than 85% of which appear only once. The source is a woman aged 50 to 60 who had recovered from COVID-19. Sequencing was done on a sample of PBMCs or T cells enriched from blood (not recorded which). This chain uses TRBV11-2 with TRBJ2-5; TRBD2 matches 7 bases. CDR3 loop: CASTLGAGRETQYF. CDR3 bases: TGTGCCAGCACCCTCGGAGCGGGAAGAGAGACCCAGTACTTC. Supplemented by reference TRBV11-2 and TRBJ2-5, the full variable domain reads EAGVAQSPRYKIIEKRQSVAFWCNPISGHATLYWYQQILGQGPKLLIQFQNNGVVDDSQLPKDRFSAERLKGVDSTLKIQPAKLEDSAVYLCASTLGAGRETQYFGPGTRLLVL.